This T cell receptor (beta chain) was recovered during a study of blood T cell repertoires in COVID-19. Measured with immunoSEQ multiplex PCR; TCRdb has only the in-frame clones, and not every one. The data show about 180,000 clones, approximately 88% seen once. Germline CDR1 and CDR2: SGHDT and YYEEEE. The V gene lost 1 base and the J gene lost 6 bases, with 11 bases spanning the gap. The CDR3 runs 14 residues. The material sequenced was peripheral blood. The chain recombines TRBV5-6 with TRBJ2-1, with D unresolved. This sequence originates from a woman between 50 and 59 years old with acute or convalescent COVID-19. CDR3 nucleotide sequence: TGTGCCAGCAGCTTGTTACTATATCCCAATGAGCAGTTCTTC. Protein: CASSLLLYPNEQFF. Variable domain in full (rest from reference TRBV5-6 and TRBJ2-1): DAGVTQSPTHLIKTRGQQVTLRCSPKSGHDTVSWYQQALGQGPQFIFQYYEEEERQRGNFPDRFSGHQFPNYSSELNVNALLLGDSALYLCASSLLLYPNEQFFGPGTRLTVL.